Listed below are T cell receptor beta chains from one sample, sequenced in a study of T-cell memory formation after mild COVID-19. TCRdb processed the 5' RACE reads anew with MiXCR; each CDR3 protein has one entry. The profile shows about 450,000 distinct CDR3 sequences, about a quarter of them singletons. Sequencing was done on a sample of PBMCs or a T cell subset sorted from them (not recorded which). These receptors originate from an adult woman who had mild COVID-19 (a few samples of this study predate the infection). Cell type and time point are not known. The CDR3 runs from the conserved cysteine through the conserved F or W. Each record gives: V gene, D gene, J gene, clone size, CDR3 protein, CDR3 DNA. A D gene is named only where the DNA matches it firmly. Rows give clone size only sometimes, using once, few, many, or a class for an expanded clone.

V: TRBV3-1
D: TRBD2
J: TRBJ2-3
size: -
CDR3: CASSQDRLAGGSTDTQYF
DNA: TGTGCCAGCAGCCAAGACAGGCTAGCGGGGGGTTCGACAGATACGCAGTATTTT

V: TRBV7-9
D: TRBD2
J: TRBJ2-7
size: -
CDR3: CASSSGLAGGPSYEQYF
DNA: TGTGCCAGCAGCTCGGGACTAGCGGGAGGGCCCTCCTACGAGCAGTACTTC

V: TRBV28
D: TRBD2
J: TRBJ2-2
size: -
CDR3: CASSPSPLAVNTGELFF
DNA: TGTGCCAGCAGTCCATCCCCACTAGCGGTGAACACCGGGGAGCTGTTTTTT

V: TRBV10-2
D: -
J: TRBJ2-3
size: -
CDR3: CATAWRSDTDTQYF
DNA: TGCGCCACTGCGTGGAGATCGGACACAGATACGCAGTATTTT

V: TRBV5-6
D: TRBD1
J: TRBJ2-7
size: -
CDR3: CASSFLDRVSGEQYF
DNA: TGTGCCAGCAGCTTCCTCGACAGGGTGTCGGGCGAGCAGTACTTC

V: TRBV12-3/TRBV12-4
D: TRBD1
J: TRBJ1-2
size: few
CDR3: CASSSWTGAEGYTF
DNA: TGTGCCAGCAGTTCCTGGACAGGGGCGGAAGGCTACACCTTC

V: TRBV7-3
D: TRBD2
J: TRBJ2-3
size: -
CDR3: CASSMTSGSDTQYF
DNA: TGTGCCAGCAGCATGACTAGCGGGTCAGATACGCAGTATTTT

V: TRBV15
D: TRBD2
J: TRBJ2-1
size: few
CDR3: CATSRLLASGDNEQFF
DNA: TGTGCCACCAGCAGACTCCTGGCTAGCGGGGACAATGAGCAGTTCTTC

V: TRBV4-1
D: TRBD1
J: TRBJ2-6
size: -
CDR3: CASSQYTWDRGLPGANVLTF
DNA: TGCGCCAGCAGCCAGTATACTTGGGACAGGGGGCTTCCTGGGGCCAACGTCCTGACTTTC

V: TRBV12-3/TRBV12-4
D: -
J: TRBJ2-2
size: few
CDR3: CASSFRAPGELFF
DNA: TGTGCCAGCAGTTTTCGAGCCCCCGGGGAGCTGTTTTTT

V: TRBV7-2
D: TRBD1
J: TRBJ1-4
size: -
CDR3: CASSPAPGTANRLFF
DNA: TGTGCCAGCAGCCCGGCACCCGGGACAGCCAACCGACTGTTTTTT

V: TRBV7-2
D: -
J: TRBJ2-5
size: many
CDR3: CASSLAELAGQETQYF
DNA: TGTGCCAGCAGCTTAGCCGAGCTAGCCGGCCAAGAGACCCAGTACTTC

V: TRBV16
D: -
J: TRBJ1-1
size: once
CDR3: CASSLLGLDRSAFF
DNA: TGTGCCAGCAGCCTCCTCGGACTTGACAGGTCAGCTTTCTTT

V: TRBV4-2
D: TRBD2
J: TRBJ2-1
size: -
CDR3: CASSHRLGGEGSYNEQFF
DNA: TGTGCCAGCAGCCACAGGCTCGGGGGGGAAGGGTCCTACAATGAGCAGTTCTTC

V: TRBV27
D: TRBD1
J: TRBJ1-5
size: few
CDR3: CASRPAYRGKNQPQHF
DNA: TGTGCCAGCAGGCCCGCATACAGGGGAAAGAATCAGCCCCAGCATTTT

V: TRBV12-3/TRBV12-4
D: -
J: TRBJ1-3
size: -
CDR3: CASSLGHFSGNTIYF
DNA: TGTGCCAGCAGTTTGGGACATTTCTCTGGAAACACCATATATTTT

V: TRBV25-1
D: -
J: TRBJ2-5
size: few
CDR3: CATDSQETQYF
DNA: TGTGCTACTGACAGTCAAGAGACCCAGTACTTC

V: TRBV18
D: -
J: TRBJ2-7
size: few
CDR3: CASSPPHGEQYF
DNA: TGTGCCAGCTCACCACCCCATGGCGAGCAGTACTTC

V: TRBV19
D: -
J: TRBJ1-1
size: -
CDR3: CASSPIGPYTEAFF
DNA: TGTGCCAGTAGCCCTATAGGGCCCTACACTGAAGCTTTCTTT

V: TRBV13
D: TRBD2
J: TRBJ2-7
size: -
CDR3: CASSHSGTREEQYF
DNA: TGTGCCAGCAGCCATAGCGGGACCAGGGAAGAGCAGTACTTC

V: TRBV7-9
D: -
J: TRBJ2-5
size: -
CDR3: CASSRNQGQETQYF
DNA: TGTGCCAGCAGCCGAAATCAGGGGCAGGAGACCCAGTACTTC

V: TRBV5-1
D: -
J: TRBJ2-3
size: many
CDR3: CASSTREDTQYF
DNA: TGCGCCAGCAGCACCAGAGAAGATACGCAGTATTTT

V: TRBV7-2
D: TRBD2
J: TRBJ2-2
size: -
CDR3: CASSANLGLPTGELFF
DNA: TGTGCCAGCAGCGCAAACCTGGGACTACCAACCGGGGAGCTGTTTTTT

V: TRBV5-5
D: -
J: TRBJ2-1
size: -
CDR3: CASSTVGSGYNEQFF
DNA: TGTGCCAGCAGCACGGTTGGTAGCGGCTACAATGAGCAGTTCTTC

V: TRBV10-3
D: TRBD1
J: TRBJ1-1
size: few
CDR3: CAISAPTGYPEAFF
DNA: TGTGCCATCAGTGCCCCGACAGGGTACCCTGAAGCTTTCTTT

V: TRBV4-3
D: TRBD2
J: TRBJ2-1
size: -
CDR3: CASSQATSGAYNEQFF
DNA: TGCGCCAGCAGCCAAGCGACTAGCGGGGCCTACAATGAGCAGTTCTTC

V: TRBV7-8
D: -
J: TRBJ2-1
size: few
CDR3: CASSLGSQGLSMVNEQFF
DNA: TGTGCCAGCAGCTTAGGGTCCCAGGGCCTGTCAATGGTCAATGAGCAGTTCTTC

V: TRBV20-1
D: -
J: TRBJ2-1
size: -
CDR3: CSARSGGTLYEQFF
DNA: TGCAGTGCTAGATCGGGCGGGACTCTCTATGAGCAGTTCTTC

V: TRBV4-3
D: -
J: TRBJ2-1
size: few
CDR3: CASSQDRYGPSYNEQFF
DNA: TGCGCCAGCAGCCAAGATCGTTACGGGCCGTCCTACAATGAGCAGTTCTTC

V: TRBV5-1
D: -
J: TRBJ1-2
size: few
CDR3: CASSLVTNQPSYGYTF
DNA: TGCGCCAGCAGCTTGGTCACCAACCAGCCGTCCTATGGCTACACCTTC

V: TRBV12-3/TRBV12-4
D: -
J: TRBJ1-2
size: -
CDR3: CASSPLRIDGYTF
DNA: TGTGCCAGCAGTCCTCTTCGAATCGATGGCTACACCTTC

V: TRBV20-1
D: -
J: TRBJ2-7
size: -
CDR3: CSAQALDRQYEQYF
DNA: TGCAGTGCCCAAGCCCTGGACAGACAGTACGAGCAGTACTTC

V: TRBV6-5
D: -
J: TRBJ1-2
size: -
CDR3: CASRSTGVNYGYTF
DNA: TGTGCCAGCAGATCAACAGGAGTTAACTATGGCTACACCTTC

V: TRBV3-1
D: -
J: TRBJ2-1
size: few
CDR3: CASSQELGVGNEQFF
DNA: TGTGCCAGCAGCCAAGAATTGGGGGTGGGCAATGAGCAGTTCTTC

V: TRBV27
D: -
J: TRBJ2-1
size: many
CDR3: CASSLSSPTYNEQFF
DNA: TGTGCCAGCAGTTTGTCGTCACCCACCTACAATGAGCAGTTCTTC

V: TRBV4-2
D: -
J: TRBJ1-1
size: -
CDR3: CASSPPGGLNTEAFF
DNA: TGTGCCAGCAGCCCCCCGGGGGGGCTGAACACTGAAGCTTTCTTT

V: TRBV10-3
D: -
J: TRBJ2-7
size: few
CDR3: CAIKGEKAALYEQYF
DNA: TGTGCCATCAAGGGGGAAAAAGCCGCTCTCTACGAGCAGTACTTC

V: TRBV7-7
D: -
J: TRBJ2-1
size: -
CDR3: CASSPRVGIRSYNEQFF
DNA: TGTGCCAGCAGCCCCCGGGTGGGGATCAGATCCTACAATGAGCAGTTCTTC

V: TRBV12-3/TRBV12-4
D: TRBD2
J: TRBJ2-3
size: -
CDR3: CASSSPASRGYEDTQYF
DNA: TGTGCCAGCAGTTCACCTGCCTCGCGGGGGTATGAAGATACGCAGTATTTT

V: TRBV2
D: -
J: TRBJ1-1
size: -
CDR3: CASSGGIRGTEAFF
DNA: TGTGCCAGCAGTGGCGGGATCCGAGGGACTGAAGCTTTCTTT

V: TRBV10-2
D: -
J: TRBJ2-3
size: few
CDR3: CASIESGYTDTQYF
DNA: TGCGCCAGCATTGAATCTGGGTATACAGATACGCAGTATTTT

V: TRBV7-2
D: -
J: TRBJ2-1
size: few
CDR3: CASSLGPVYNEQFF
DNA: TGTGCCAGCAGCTTGGGACCAGTGTACAATGAGCAGTTCTTC

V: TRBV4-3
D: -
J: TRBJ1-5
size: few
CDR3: CASSQGLDSNQPQHF
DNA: TGCGCCAGCAGCCAGGGACTCGATAGCAATCAGCCCCAGCATTTT

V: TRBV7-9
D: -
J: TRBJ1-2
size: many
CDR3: CASSSETAIHGYTF
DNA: TGTGCCAGCAGCTCGGAGACAGCAATACATGGCTACACCTTC

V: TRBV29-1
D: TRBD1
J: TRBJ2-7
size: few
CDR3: CSAAGQGYEQYF
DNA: TGCAGCGCGGCGGGACAGGGTTACGAGCAGTACTTC

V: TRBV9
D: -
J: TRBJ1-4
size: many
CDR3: CASSSTPDSGEKLFF
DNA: TGTGCCAGCAGCTCCACCCCGGACAGTGGTGAAAAACTGTTTTTT

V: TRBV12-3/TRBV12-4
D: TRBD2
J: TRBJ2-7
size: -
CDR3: CASSQLIGRGLDEQYF
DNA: TGTGCCAGCAGCCAACTGATCGGGAGGGGGTTAGACGAGCAGTACTTC

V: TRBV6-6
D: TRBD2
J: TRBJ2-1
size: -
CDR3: CASSRLANLDPQFF
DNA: TGTGCCAGCAGTCGACTAGCCAACCTGGATCCCCAGTTCTTC

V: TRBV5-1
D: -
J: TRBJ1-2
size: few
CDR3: CASSLSASTEGYTF
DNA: TGCGCCAGCAGCTTGTCGGCGAGTACGGAAGGCTACACCTTC

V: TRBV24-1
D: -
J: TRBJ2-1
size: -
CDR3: CATSEGANEQFF
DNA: TGTGCCACCAGTGAGGGGGCCAATGAGCAGTTCTTC

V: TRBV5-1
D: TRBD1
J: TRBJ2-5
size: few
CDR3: CASSLWDRVQETQYF
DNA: TGCGCCAGCAGCTTGTGGGACAGGGTCCAAGAGACCCAGTACTTC

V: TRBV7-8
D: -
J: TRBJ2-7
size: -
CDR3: CASSFPRFTPGALSDEQYF
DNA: TGTGCCAGCAGCTTCCCTAGGTTTACTCCGGGAGCCCTATCCGACGAGCAGTACTTC

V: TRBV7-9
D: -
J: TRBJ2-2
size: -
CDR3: CASSLGVRTGELFF
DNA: TGTGCCAGCAGCTTAGGAGTGAGGACCGGGGAGCTGTTTTTT

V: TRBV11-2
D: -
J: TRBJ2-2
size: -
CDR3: CASSFRTGRAGELFF
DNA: TGTGCCAGCAGCTTTCGTACAGGAAGGGCCGGGGAGCTGTTTTTT

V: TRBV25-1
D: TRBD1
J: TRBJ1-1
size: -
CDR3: CASSEWGQTEAFF
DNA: TGTGCCAGCAGTGAATGGGGACAGACTGAAGCTTTCTTT

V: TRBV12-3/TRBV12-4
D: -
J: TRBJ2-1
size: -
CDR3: CASSPQELGEQFF
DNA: TGTGCCAGCAGCCCTCAGGAACTAGGTGAGCAGTTCTTC

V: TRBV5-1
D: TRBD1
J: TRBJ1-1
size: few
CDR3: CASSLGQGAGTEAFF
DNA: TGCGCCAGCAGCTTGGGACAGGGGGCGGGCACTGAAGCTTTCTTT

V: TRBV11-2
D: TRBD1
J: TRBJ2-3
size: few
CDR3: CASSSSGGVADTQYF
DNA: TGTGCCAGCAGCTCCTCAGGGGGCGTCGCAGATACGCAGTATTTT

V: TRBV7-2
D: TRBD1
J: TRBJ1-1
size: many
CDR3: CASSSQGGNTEAFF
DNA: TGTGCCAGCAGCTCGCAGGGGGGGAACACTGAAGCTTTCTTT